Listed below are T cell receptor beta chains from one sample, sequenced in a study of T-cell reconstitution after alpha-beta-depleted transplantation in children. MiXCR, applied by TCRdb to the PCR reads, yields one record per CDR3 protein. This table has approximately 980,000 distinct CDR3 sequences, 25% to 30% appearing once. The sequencing here drew on PBMCs, mostly from graft donor cells, taken 360 days after TCRalphabeta/CD19-depleted stem cell transplant. The receptor source for this set is a boy under three years old who had a stem cell transplant for SCID, so the T cells may come from the graft donor. Each CDR3 is given with its conserved first and last residue. The order of the fields is J gene, V gene, clone size, D gene, CDR3 protein, CDR3 DNA. The D gene is left open where the match is weak. Clone size is not always given. Where it is, it says once, few, many or a class for expanded clones.

J: TRBJ2-1; V: TRBV9; size: -; D: TRBD2; CDR3: CASSMQAGGPFGNEQFF; DNA: TGTGCCAGCAGCATGCAAGCGGGGGGCCCTTTCGGCAATGAGCAGTTCTTC
J: TRBJ2-1; V: TRBV20-1; size: few; D: TRBD1; CDR3: CSAREPRARDRGFYNEQFF; DNA: TGCAGTGCTAGAGAACCTCGGGCCCGGGACAGGGGTTTCTACAATGAGCAGTTCTTC
J: TRBJ1-4; V: TRBV12-3/TRBV12-4; size: once; D: -; CDR3: CASSRQEKDLKLFF; DNA: TGTGCCAGCAGTAGACAAGAGAAAGATCTGAAACTGTTTTTT
J: TRBJ2-1; V: TRBV5-1; size: few; D: TRBD2; CDR3: CASSQTLAGPGNEQFF; DNA: TGCGCCAGCAGCCAAACGCTAGCGGGACCCGGCAATGAGCAGTTCTTC
J: TRBJ2-1; V: TRBV6-5; size: -; D: -; CDR3: CASSYRDNPGEQFF; DNA: TGTGCCAGCAGTTACAGAGACAACCCGGGAGAGCAGTTCTTC
J: TRBJ2-2; V: TRBV12-3/TRBV12-4; size: -; D: -; CDR3: CASSWDPYTGELFF; DNA: TGTGCCAGCAGTTGGGACCCGTACACCGGGGAGCTGTTTTTT
J: TRBJ1-3; V: TRBV6-1; size: few; D: -; CDR3: CASRPDGYSGNTIYF; DNA: TGTGCCAGCAGACCGGACGGTTACTCTGGAAACACCATATATTTT
J: TRBJ1-4; V: TRBV5-6; size: few; D: -; CDR3: CASSLWDGPNEKLFF; DNA: TGTGCCAGCAGCTTGTGGGACGGACCTAATGAAAAACTGTTTTTT
J: TRBJ2-5; V: TRBV29-1; size: few; D: -; CDR3: CSVGATQETQYF; DNA: TGCAGCGTTGGGGCTACCCAAGAGACCCAGTACTTC
J: TRBJ1-2; V: TRBV9; size: -; D: -; CDR3: CASSDRGVNYGYTF; DNA: TGTGCCAGCAGCGATAGGGGGGTGAACTATGGCTACACCTTC
J: TRBJ2-3; V: TRBV20-1; size: -; D: -; CDR3: CSARDGGAVKRHPPF; DNA: TGCAGTGCTAGAGATGGAGGCGCGGTTAAAAGACACCCCCCTTTT
J: TRBJ1-4; V: TRBV11-1; size: -; D: TRBD1; CDR3: CASSLVGINRGHGEKLFF; DNA: TGTGCCAGCAGCTTAGTCGGGATCAACAGGGGACACGGTGAAAAACTGTTTTTT
J: TRBJ1-4; V: TRBV7-2; size: -; D: -; CDR3: CASSDQGYVNEKLFF; DNA: TGTGCCAGCAGTGACCAGGGATACGTGAATGAAAAACTGTTTTTT
J: TRBJ1-5; V: TRBV20-1; size: -; D: -; CDR3: CSASPDSNQPQHF; DNA: TGCAGTGCTTCGCCGGATAGCAATCAGCCCCAGCATTTT
J: TRBJ2-5; V: TRBV11-2; size: few; D: -; CDR3: CASSLVARSVETQYF; DNA: TGTGCCAGCAGCTTAGTGGCACGCAGCGTGGAGACCCAGTACTTC
J: TRBJ1-1; V: TRBV3-1; size: many; D: -; CDR3: CASSQVAGAEAFF; DNA: TGTGCCAGCAGCCAAGTCGCGGGGGCTGAAGCTTTCTTT
J: TRBJ2-7; V: TRBV9; size: -; D: -; CDR3: CASSLAPTSVYEQYF; DNA: TGTGCCAGCAGCCTCGCCCCCACCAGCGTCTACGAGCAGTACTTC
J: TRBJ2-7; V: TRBV9; size: -; D: TRBD2; CDR3: CASSSPGTSGVREQYF; DNA: TGTGCCAGCAGCTCCCCGGGGACTAGCGGGGTTCGCGAGCAGTACTTC
J: TRBJ2-7; V: TRBV7-9; size: few; D: TRBD2; CDR3: CASSRNLAGGSYEQYF; DNA: TGTGCCAGCAGCCGAAACCTAGCGGGGGGCTCCTACGAGCAGTACTTC
J: TRBJ1-2; V: TRBV11-2; size: few; D: TRBD1; CDR3: CASSLGQGFDGYTF; DNA: TGTGCCAGCAGCTTGGGACAGGGCTTTGATGGCTACACCTTC
J: TRBJ2-7; V: TRBV20-1; size: few; D: -; CDR3: CSARPRQGSLREQYF; DNA: TGCAGTGCTAGGCCTCGCCAAGGTTCTCTTCGCGAGCAGTACTTC
J: TRBJ1-1; V: TRBV28; size: -; D: -; CDR3: CASSVQENTEAFF; DNA: TGTGCCAGCAGTGTACAGGAGAACACTGAAGCTTTCTTT
J: TRBJ2-4; V: TRBV3-1; size: few; D: -; CDR3: CASSPFPVPEMVKNIQYF; DNA: TGTGCCAGCAGCCCCTTTCCGGTTCCAGAGATGGTGAAAAACATTCAGTACTTC
J: TRBJ2-7; V: TRBV18; size: few; D: TRBD1; CDR3: CASSPSLSGPTGSEQYF; DNA: TGTGCCAGCTCACCCTCCCTATCGGGGCCGACAGGGTCCGAGCAGTACTTC
J: TRBJ2-6; V: TRBV12-3/TRBV12-4; size: few; D: -; CDR3: CASSFNRDVSGANVLTF; DNA: TGTGCCAGCAGTTTCAACAGGGATGTCTCTGGGGCCAACGTCCTGACTTTC
J: TRBJ2-1; V: TRBV6-2/TRBV6-3; size: -; D: TRBD1; CDR3: CASSWDREGDEQFF; DNA: TGTGCCAGCAGCTGGGACAGGGAGGGGGATGAGCAGTTCTTC
J: TRBJ2-2; V: TRBV4-1; size: -; D: -; CDR3: CASSPRTPGTGELFF; DNA: TGCGCCAGCAGCCCCAGGACTCCTGGGACCGGGGAGCTGTTTTTT
J: TRBJ2-4; V: TRBV15; size: -; D: TRBD2; CDR3: CATSRGVAGVLAKNIQYF; DNA: TGTGCCACCAGCAGAGGGGTAGCGGGGGTTCTAGCCAAAAACATTCAGTACTTC
J: TRBJ1-4; V: TRBV29-1; size: -; D: -; CDR3: CSVEDPGVPNEKLFF; DNA: TGCAGCGTTGAAGACCCCGGGGTCCCAAATGAAAAACTGTTTTTT
J: TRBJ2-2; V: TRBV5-6; size: -; D: TRBD1; CDR3: CASGPRPSGQGTGELFF; DNA: TGTGCCAGCGGCCCAAGGCCCTCGGGACAGGGTACCGGGGAGCTGTTTTTT
J: TRBJ2-3; V: TRBV24-1; size: -; D: TRBD1; CDR3: CATSDTGQSTDTQYF; DNA: TGTGCCACCAGTGACACGGGACAGAGCACAGATACGCAGTATTTT
J: TRBJ2-7; V: TRBV10-3; size: -; D: -; CDR3: CAISESQGRYEQYF; DNA: TGTGCCATCAGTGAATCCCAGGGGCGCTACGAGCAGTACTTC
J: TRBJ2-5; V: TRBV5-4; size: -; D: -; CDR3: CASSLGTALAETQYF; DNA: TGTGCCAGCAGCCTAGGGACCGCCCTCGCGGAGACCCAGTACTTC
J: TRBJ2-7; V: TRBV19; size: few; D: -; CDR3: CASSIVYGSYEQYF; DNA: TGTGCCAGTAGTATAGTCTACGGTTCCTACGAGCAGTACTTC
J: TRBJ2-4; V: TRBV24-1; size: few; D: -; CDR3: CATSDLDRRVKNIQYF; DNA: TGTGCCACCAGTGATTTGGACAGGAGGGTCAAAAACATTCAGTACTTC
J: TRBJ2-7; V: TRBV12-3/TRBV12-4; size: few; D: TRBD2; CDR3: CASGRGDSEQYF; DNA: TGTGCCAGCGGTCGGGGGGATAGCGAGCAGTACTTC
J: TRBJ2-7; V: TRBV7-9; size: -; D: -; CDR3: CASSPTNPTYEQYF; DNA: TGTGCCAGCAGCCCTACAAACCCCACCTACGAGCAGTACTTC
J: TRBJ2-1; V: TRBV5-1; size: many; D: -; CDR3: CASSLGGSSYNEQFF; DNA: TGTGCCAGCAGCTTAGGGGGGAGCTCCTACAATGAGCAGTTCTTC
J: TRBJ2-7; V: TRBV18; size: -; D: TRBD2; CDR3: CASSRSGTSGDYEQYF; DNA: TGTGCCAGCTCACGATCCGGGACTAGCGGGGACTACGAGCAGTACTTC
J: TRBJ2-1; V: TRBV5-1; size: once; D: TRBD1; CDR3: CASSWEFGTGDVNEQFF; DNA: TGCGCCAGCAGCTGGGAGTTCGGGACAGGGGATGTAAATGAGCAGTTCTTC
J: TRBJ2-7; V: TRBV11-2; size: few; D: -; CDR3: CASSLSDPGTSEGYEQYF; DNA: TGTGCCAGCAGCTTGTCGGATCCCGGGACTTCGGAAGGCTATGAGCAGTACTTC
J: TRBJ2-5; V: TRBV4-1; size: few; D: -; CDR3: CASSQDRGRQETQYF; DNA: TGCGCCAGCAGCCAAGATAGGGGACGGCAAGAGACCCAGTACTTC
J: TRBJ1-5; V: TRBV5-1; size: -; D: -; CDR3: CASSTGTGGTPQHF; DNA: TGCGCCAGCAGCACCGGGACGGGAGGAACGCCCCAGCATTTT